This entry lists 18 T cell receptor beta chains sequenced from one sample in a study of T cells after yellow fever vaccination. In TCRdb, the 5' RACE reads were re-called with MiXCR into one record per CDR3 protein. The sample yields about 340,000 distinct CDR3 sequences, roughly 8.7% seen once. The input for sequencing was PBMCs, taken on the day of the first yellow fever vaccination. The receptors come from a man aged 18 to 29 who received the YFV17D yellow fever vaccine.

This clonotype occurred many times. CDR3 protein: CASTTSGGAETQYF. In DNA form, the CDR3 reads TGTGCCAGCACAACTAGCGGGGGGGCAGAGACCCAGTACTTC. The V gene is TRBV7-2, the J gene TRBJ2-5; 13 nucleotides match TRBD2. CDR3 length: 14 residues. V was pared by 7 bases and J by 4 bases, with 3 bases of the junction left unmatched. Germline loops: CDR1 SGHTA, CDR2 FQGNSA.

This clonotype was counted ten times or more. V gene TRBV5-1 combines with J gene TRBJ2-4; D uncertain. The CDR3 is made up of 15 amino acids. Germline V gene lookup returns CDR1 SGHRS and CDR2 YFSETQ. Trimming removed 4 bases from V and 1 base from J, with 12 bases in between. This CDR3 reads CASSLGGTAKNIQYF. The CDR3 DNA reads as TGCGCCAGCAGCCTAGGTGGTACGGCCAAAAACATTCAGTACTTC.

This clonotype was seen ten or more times. This sequence joins TRBV5-1 and TRBJ1-5; no reliable D call. Germline V gene sequence: CDR1 SGHRS, CDR2 YFSETQ. The CDR3 is 13 amino acids. Trimming took off 0 bases at V and 4 bases at J, with 5 bases between the two ends. The DNA for the CDR3 is TGCGCCAGCAGCTTGGGCGCTAATCAGCCCCAGCATTTT. This translates into CASSLGANQPQHF. Looking up the rest from reference TRBV5-1 and TRBJ1-5 gives the full variable domain: KAGVTQTPRYLIKTRGQQVTLSCSPISGHRSVSWYQQTPGQGLQFLFEYFSETQRNKGNFPGRFSGRQFSNSRSEMNVSTLELGDSALYLCASSLGANQPQHFGDGTRLSIL.

This clonotype was detected ten times or more. In DNA, the CDR3 is TGTGCCAGCAGTTCCCAAATTGGTGGGAAGACCCAGTACTTC. Its translation is CASSSQIGGKTQYF. J is TRBJ2-5 and V is TRBV12-3 or TRBV12-4; the D is unclear. The CDR3 covers 14 residues. Trimming removed 4 bases from V and 6 bases from J, with 15 bases in between.

The sample holds a few counts of this clonotype. The rearrangement joins TRBV25-1 to TRBJ2-3; tentatively, D is TRBD2 (5 bases). Germline CDR1 is MGHDK and CDR2 is SYGVNS. The CDR3 consists of 16 residues. V lost 4 bases and J 4 bases, leaving 18 bases between the germline ends. The CDR3 nucleotides are TGTGCCAGCAGTGGCCTTGCGGGCTCAGAGGCAGATACGCAGTATTTT. Translated, it gives CASSGLAGSEADTQYF. The full variable domain, in which reference TRBV25-1 and TRBJ2-3 provide the parts outside the CDR3, is EADIYQTPRYLVIGTGKKITLECSQTMGHDKMYWYQQDPGMELHLIHYSYGVNSTEKGDLSSESTVSRIRTEHFPLTLESARPSHTSQYLCASSGLAGSEADTQYFGPGTRLTVL.

This clonotype was seen more than once but under ten times. The gene calls are TRBV5-5 and TRBJ2-7; 10 bases match TRBD1. With 1 base clipped from V and 2 bases from J, the junction kept 3 bases outside the gene matches. This CDR3 region has 15 residues. Germline CDR1 is SGHKS and CDR2 is YYEKEE (reference sequence). This CDR3 is CASSLWDRGTYEQYV. CDR3 in DNA: TGTGCCAGCAGCTTGTGGGACAGGGGAACCTACGAGCAGTACGTC.

The chain has TRBV5-1 and TRBJ2-2; D is undetermined. Germline CDR1 and CDR2: SGHRS and YFSETQ. Between the trimmed V and J ends, which lost 4 bases and 4 bases, there was a span of 11 bases. CDR3 length: 14 amino acids. The CDR3 here is CASSPSGFTGELFF. CDR3 in DNA: TGCGCCAGCAGCCCCTCTGGGTTCACCGGGGAGCTGTTTTTT.

The table lists this clonotype with a few counts. The V and J genes are TRBV12-3 or TRBV12-4 and TRBJ1-1; tentative D call: TRBD1 (5 bases). The CDR3 consists of 15 residues. Trimming left V 4 bases short and J 1 base short, with 13 bases between. For the CDR3, the DNA is TGTGCCAGCAGTTCCTGGGGACGAGAGAACACTGAAGCTTTCTTT. This translates into CASSSWGRENTEAFF.

This clonotype was detected a few times. The genes are TRBV18 and TRBJ1-4, with TRBD1 matching over 7 bases. The germline gives CDR1 KGHSH, CDR2 LQKENI. The J segment lost 6 bases and the V segment lost 3 bases, leaving 10 bases of the junction unmatched. The CDR3 contains 16 residues. DNA of the CDR3: TGTGCCAGCTCACCGGGATATGAACAGGGGTATGAAAAACTGTTTTTT. This codes for CASSPGYEQGYEKLFF.

This clonotype was observed a few times. This chain links TRBV7-6 with TRBJ1-4; no firm D call. V was trimmed by 0 bases and J by 6 bases, leaving 14 bases between them. There are 16 residues in the CDR3. Germline CDR1 SGHVS, CDR2 FNYEAQ. The CDR3 DNA is TGTGCCAGCAGCTTAGCGCCGCCGGGAGGGTATGAAAAACTGTTTTTT. Translating gives CASSLAPPGGYEKLFF.

This clonotype has just a few counts. The V and J genes are TRBV29-1 and TRBJ1-2; D not resolved. CDR1 and CDR2 (germline): SQVTM, ANQGSEA. With 8 bases removed from V and 4 bases from J, the gap between germline ends came to 14 bases. This CDR3 is built from 12 residues. The CDR3 is CSTGSAGYGYTF. In nucleotides, the CDR3 is TGCAGCACCGGGTCTGCCGGCTATGGCTACACCTTC.

This clonotype was recorded a few times. The chain employs TRBV7-9 and TRBJ1-1; D remains unclear. Germline V lookup: CDR1 SEHNR, CDR2 FQNEAQ (reference sequence). V lost 2 bases, J lost 3 bases, and 4 bases lay in between. The CDR3 has 12 residues. The CDR3 coding sequence is TGTGCCAGCAGCTTACTGGACACTGAAGCTTTCTTT. The encoded protein is CASSLLDTEAFF.

V is TRBV15 and J is TRBJ2-1; TRBD2 aligns across 9 bases. The CDR3 is 16 amino acids. The trim removed 1 base at V and 9 bases at J, leaving 10 bases unmatched. The germline CDR1 and CDR2 sequences are LNHNV and YYDKDF (reference sequence). The CDR3 reads CATSRAVGSGGIEQFF. CDR3 DNA: TGTGCCACCAGCAGAGCCGTCGGTAGCGGGGGAATTGAGCAGTTCTTC. The full variable domain, rest sourced from reference TRBV15 and TRBJ2-1, is DAMVIQNPRYQVTQFGKPVTLSCSQTLNHNVMYWYQQKSSQAPKLLFHYYDKDFNNEADTPDNFQSRRPNTSFCFLDIRSPGLGDTAMYLCATSRAVGSGGIEQFFGPGTRLTVL.

This clonotype was counted only a few times. The chain carries TRBV3-1 and TRBJ2-1, with 9 bases aligning to TRBD2. The CDR3 runs to 14 residues. V shed 6 bases, J shed 14 bases, and the junction held 14 bases outside the gene matches. Germline V gives CDR1 LGHDT, CDR2 YNNKEL (reference sequence). Here the CDR3 DNA reads TGTGCCAGCAGTCCAACGGCGGGGGGGAGAGAGGAGTTCTTC. Amino acid sequence: CASSPTAGGREEFF.

There are a few counts of this clonotype. The rearrangement links TRBV20-1 to TRBJ2-1; 8 nucleotides align to TRBD1. The V and J ends lost 0 bases and 5 bases, in that order; junction bases with no gene match: 12. CDR1 and CDR2 from the germline V gene are DFQATT and SNEGSKA (reference sequence). This CDR3 has 17 amino acids. The CDR3 DNA sequence: TGCAGTGCTAGAGATAATCAGTGGGACAGGCGGGACAATGAGCAGTTCTTC. Amino acid sequence: CSARDNQWDRRDNEQFF.

This clonotype was observed a handful of times. J is TRBJ1-3 and V is TRBV7-2, with a weak D call TRBD1 (5 bases). CDR1 SGHTA and CDR2 FQGNSA come from the germline V gene. V was cut by 6 bases and J by 2 bases, with 14 bases left in between. The CDR3 totals 15 residues. The CDR3, as DNA: TGTGCCAGCAGGTGGGACCGACGGGCTGGAAACACCATATATTTT. It codes for CASRWDRRAGNTIYF.

This clonotype was counted only a few times. The J gene is TRBJ1-3, the V gene TRBV29-1, with unresolved D. The CDR3 extends over 11 amino acids. CDR1 is SQVTM and CDR2 is ANQGSEA in the germline V gene. Trimming shortened V by 3 bases and J by 4 bases, and 4 bases separated the two germline ends. The CDR3 here is CSVESGNTIYF. The CDR3 bases are TGCAGCGTTGAGTCCGGAAACACCATATATTTT.

This chain uses TRBV6-1 with TRBJ2-5; 11 bases agree with TRBD1. Germline V gene data show CDR1 as MNHNS and CDR2 as SASEGT. With V trimmed by 10 bases and J by 6 bases, 7 bases remained unmatched. The CDR3 is made up of 13 amino acids. CDR3 sequence reads: CATQGQGVQTQYF. DNA for the CDR3: TGTGCCACCCAGGGACAGGGGGTACAGACCCAGTACTTC.